This T cell receptor (beta chain) stems from a study of vaccination and CD4 T cells after COVID-19. Study-level background: The peptides that stimulated the cells were overlapping spike peptides from SARS-CoV-2, HCoV-NL63, HCoV-OC43 and HCoV-229E.

Germline assignment: CDR1 DFQATT and CDR2 SNEGSKA (reference sequence). The length of the CDR3 is 14 residues. V lost 5 bases and J 3 bases, leaving 13 bases between the germline ends. Time point meaning: late sampling 161 to 241 days after vaccination in three convalescent patients. Treatment reported: approximately 11-day PBMC culture with coronavirus spike peptide pools or control peptides (ViraFEST assay). Scientists separated out CD4+ T cells through negative selection following 10 days in culture. Sequenced with the Oncomine TCR Beta short-read assay was DNA taken from cultured CD4+ T cells. TCRdb fed the PCR reads into MiXCR, producing one record per CDR3 protein. This sample yields roughly 28,000 distinct CDR3 sequences, of which 35% to 50% are seen a single time; approximately 5.1% belongs to the top ten. This clonotype has only one observation. Its target is unknown.

This chain connects TRBV20-1 to TRBJ2-2; TRBD1 is a possible D gene (6 bases). The clonotype was recovered from a human donor who had recovered from COVID-19. Sequenced material: CD4+ T cells from blood, cultured in vitro, taken about 7 months after SARS-CoV-2 vaccination. CDR3: CSASGEVYTGELFF. DNA of the CDR3: TGCAGTGCTTCAGGGGAAGTTTACACCGGGGAGCTGTTTTTT.